This T cell receptor (beta chain) is from a study of T-cell memory formation after mild COVID-19. Findings of the study overall: Memory from before infection featured some responding clones, which suggests cross-reactive memory joined. The CD4+ clones that contracted clustered mainly within CM and EM, and the CD8+ clones concentrated in EMRA. CD4/CD8 balance held among clones contracting day 15 to 85, and later expanders leaned CD4+.

This CDR3 has 16 residues. Germline assignment: CDR1 SGHVS and CDR2 FQNEAQ. Trimming took 1 base from V and 4 from J, leaving 16 bases between them. It was 5'RACE with constant-segment primers that produced the TCR alpha and TCR beta cDNA libraries, which carried sample barcodes and UMIs. TCRdb re-analysed the 5' RACE reads in MiXCR, keeping a single row per CDR3 protein. The profile shows roughly 100,000 distinct CDR3 sequences, less than 15% of them singletons. Concerning this clonotype: Its cognate antigen is unknown.

This TCR derives from a man aged 18 to 29 who had mild COVID-19 (a few samples of this study predate the infection). Cell type and time point are not known. Material for sequencing was PBMCs or a T cell subset sorted from them (not recorded which). The rearrangement joins TRBV7-8 to TRBJ1-1; D is perhaps TRBD1 (5 bases). CDR3 bases: TGTGCCAGCAGCTTAGAATCCGCAGGGAGGATCACTGAAGCTTTCTTT. Translation: CASSLESAGRITEAFF. Complete variable domain (other parts from reference TRBV7-8 and TRBJ1-1): GAGVSQSPRYKVAKRGQDVALRCDPISGHVSLFWYQQALGQGPEFLTYFQNEAQLDKSGLPSDRFFAERPEGSVSTLKIQRTQQEDSAVYLCASSLESAGRITEAFFGQGTRLTVV.